These T cell receptor beta chains were read from a single sample in a study of cytotoxic CD8 clonotypes in ibrutinib-treated CLL. Data came from immunoSEQ multiplex PCR; TCRdb stores just in-frame clones and leaves some out. The sample carries 160,000 or so clones, approximately 77% recorded once. Here the sequenced sample was PBMCs, taken after 12 months of ibrutinib treatment. These receptors all come from a human donor with chronic lymphocytic leukemia. CDR3s include the opening cysteine and the closing phenylalanine or tryptophan. The D gene is left open where the match is weak. The size entry is marked missing in some rows and otherwise reads once, few, many or a size class.

CDR3aa,len,j_gene,v_gene,abundance,d_gene
CAWSVLHEQYF,11,TRBJ2-7,TRBV30,once,.
CASSLDRGYGYTF,13,TRBJ1-2,TRBV27,.,TRBD1
CASSQGLGAGNIQYF,15,TRBJ2-4,TRBV4-2,.,.
CASSLPSLSGTDTQYF,16,TRBJ2-3,TRBV28,once,.
CASSLWPSDTQYF,13,TRBJ2-3,TRBV7-2,.,.
CASSSGQGPQETQYF,15,TRBJ2-5,TRBV11-2,.,TRBD1
CAIREIRAGGPPDTQYF,17,TRBJ2-3,TRBV10-3,.,TRBD2
CASSLSQGTHIQYF,14,TRBJ2-4,TRBV7-6,.,.
CASSQDRRRLAGGRDTQYF,19,TRBJ2-3,TRBV4-2,once,TRBD2
CATSREGIGETQYF,14,TRBJ2-5,TRBV15,few,.
CASRMLADAYEQYF,14,TRBJ2-7,TRBV19,.,TRBD2
CASTAQGALNNSPLHF,16,TRBJ1-6,TRBV27,.,TRBD1
CASSQLPGQGYEQYF,15,TRBJ2-7,TRBV4-3,.,TRBD1
CASSPVTPRNTEAFF,15,TRBJ1-1,TRBV28,.,.
CASSIDPDLNYGYTF,15,TRBJ1-2,TRBV19,few,.
CASTYPTGAGTEAFF,15,TRBJ1-1,TRBV23-1,.,TRBD1
CASSPRTGGIEQFF,14,TRBJ2-1,TRBV4-2,once,TRBD1
CASRSGQGYGYTF,13,TRBJ1-2,TRBV5-5,.,TRBD1
CASAHGPGPTAETQYF,16,TRBJ2-5,TRBV28,.,.
CAAMTGLGQPQHF,13,TRBJ1-5,TRBV19,once,TRBD1
CSAVTPSYEQYF,12,TRBJ2-7,TRBV29-1,.,.
CASSLSGYSSQPQHF,15,TRBJ1-5,TRBV27,.,.
CAWSVTGNGANVLTF,15,TRBJ2-6,TRBV30,.,.
CASSHLSGSHVNEQFF,16,TRBJ2-1,TRBV23-1,.,TRBD2
CASSSAGVGNNEQFF,15,TRBJ2-1,TRBV11-3,.,TRBD2
CASSFRGGLRETQYF,15,TRBJ2-5,TRBV7-9,.,TRBD2
CASSDLTPSGETQYF,15,TRBJ2-5,TRBV6-1,.,.
CASSVGSGRATNEKLFF,17,TRBJ1-4,TRBV9,.,.
CASSVGTLSSTDTQYF,16,TRBJ2-3,TRBV9,.,.
CASSYRGQFGTEAFF,15,TRBJ1-1,TRBV6-5,.,TRBD1
CAISPDRKKLFF,12,TRBJ1-4,TRBV10-3,once,.
CAISEPRLAAGTGELFF,17,TRBJ2-2,TRBV10-3,few,TRBD2
CASRGLMGSPNERYEQYF,18,TRBJ2-7,TRBV19,.,.